This TCR beta chain derives from a study of technical replicates of blood from several donors. The CDR3 runs 15 residues. Germline V gene data show CDR1 as MDHEN and CDR2 as SYDVKM. The V end was cut by 2 bases, the J end by 0 bases, with 8 bases between. Here immunoSEQ multiplex PCR was the method, and the copy in TCRdb shows in-frame clones only, minus some. The repertoire has tens of thousands of clones, 95% of them found once; the top ten carry about 0.25%. The rearrangement links TRBV28 to TRBJ2-1; no clear D. Sequencing used T cells isolated from PBMCs. The TCR comes from a human donor in good health. CDR3 in DNA: TGTGCCAGCAGTTTAAAGAGCGACTCCTACAATGAGCAGTTCTTC. Protein product: CASSLKSDSYNEQFF. The variable domain in full, with the rest retrieved from reference TRBV28 and TRBJ2-1, is DVKVTQSSRYLVKRTGEKVFLECVQDMDHENMFWYRQDPGLGLRLIYFSYDVKMKEKGDIPEGYSVSREKKERFSLILESASTNQTSMYLCASSLKSDSYNEQFFGPGTRLTVL.